This TCR beta chain was captured by sequencing in a study of T cells after yellow fever vaccination. Across the study: Preparing low-cell-number fractions relied on SMART-Seq v4 Ultra Low Input.

This clonotype was detected only a few times. Its specificity is not known. Study findings and constraints: Compared with primary, the secondary response was weaker and peaked at day 5, not 15. The booster saw the reappearance of most primary-vaccination clones (about 95% CD4, around 90% CD8).

A universal primer site and UMIs were added as TCR cDNA was made by 5'RACE template switching. MiXCR was run by TCRdb on the 5' RACE reads, yielding one entry per CDR3 protein. The data contain approximately 510,000 distinct CDR3 sequences, around a fifth of them singletons. CDR3 length: 13 amino acids. Germline CDR1 is MNHEY and CDR2 is SVGEGT. V was clipped by 6 bases and J by 3 bases; unmatched bases: 0. The sequences come from PBMCs, collected less than 25 days after the first yellow fever vaccination. The source is a man between 18 and 35 years old who received the YFV17D yellow fever vaccine. The chain uses TRBV6-2 or TRBV6-3 and TRBJ2-2; TRBD1 matches 8 bases. This CDR3 reads CASRTGDTGELFF. For the CDR3, the DNA is TGTGCCAGCAGGACAGGGGACACCGGGGAGCTGTTTTTT.